This T cell receptor beta chain was documented in a study of cytomegalovirus exposure and HLA in healthy donors. Whole-study findings and limits: Most CMV-associated TCR beta chains appeared HLA-restricted in a later analysis. It was confirmed in vitro that three of the CMV-associated chains were specific for CMV antigens.

PCR involved 60 Vbeta and 13 Jbeta primers. Methods used by the authors: As a later analysis found, there were 70 million to 80 million unique TCR beta chains, of which roughly 11 million were shared. Measured with immunoSEQ multiplex PCR; TCRdb has only the in-frame clones, and not every one. The V and J calls and clone size were taken over from that table, and D and trimming were inferred from the DNA. Of roughly 97,000 clones in the sample, 76% were seen once. The germline V and J ends were trimmed by 4 bases and 7 bases, with 14 bases remaining between them. Germline CDR1 reads SGHRS; CDR2 reads YFSETQ. The CDR3 is made up of 14 amino acids. Worth noting for this clone: The antigen remains undetermined. The missing conserved phenylalanine or tryptophan at the end of this CDR3 makes a read error likely.

The rearrangement joins TRBV5-1 to TRBJ1-4, with D tentatively TRBD1 (6 bases). The sequenced sample was PBMCs. The TCR sequence derives from a woman in her late teens or twenties in good health and CMV-seropositive. The CDR3 loop is CASSTDSSSEKLFV. The CDR3 coding sequence is TGCGCCAGCAGCACGGACAGCTCAAGTGAAAAACTGTTTGTT.